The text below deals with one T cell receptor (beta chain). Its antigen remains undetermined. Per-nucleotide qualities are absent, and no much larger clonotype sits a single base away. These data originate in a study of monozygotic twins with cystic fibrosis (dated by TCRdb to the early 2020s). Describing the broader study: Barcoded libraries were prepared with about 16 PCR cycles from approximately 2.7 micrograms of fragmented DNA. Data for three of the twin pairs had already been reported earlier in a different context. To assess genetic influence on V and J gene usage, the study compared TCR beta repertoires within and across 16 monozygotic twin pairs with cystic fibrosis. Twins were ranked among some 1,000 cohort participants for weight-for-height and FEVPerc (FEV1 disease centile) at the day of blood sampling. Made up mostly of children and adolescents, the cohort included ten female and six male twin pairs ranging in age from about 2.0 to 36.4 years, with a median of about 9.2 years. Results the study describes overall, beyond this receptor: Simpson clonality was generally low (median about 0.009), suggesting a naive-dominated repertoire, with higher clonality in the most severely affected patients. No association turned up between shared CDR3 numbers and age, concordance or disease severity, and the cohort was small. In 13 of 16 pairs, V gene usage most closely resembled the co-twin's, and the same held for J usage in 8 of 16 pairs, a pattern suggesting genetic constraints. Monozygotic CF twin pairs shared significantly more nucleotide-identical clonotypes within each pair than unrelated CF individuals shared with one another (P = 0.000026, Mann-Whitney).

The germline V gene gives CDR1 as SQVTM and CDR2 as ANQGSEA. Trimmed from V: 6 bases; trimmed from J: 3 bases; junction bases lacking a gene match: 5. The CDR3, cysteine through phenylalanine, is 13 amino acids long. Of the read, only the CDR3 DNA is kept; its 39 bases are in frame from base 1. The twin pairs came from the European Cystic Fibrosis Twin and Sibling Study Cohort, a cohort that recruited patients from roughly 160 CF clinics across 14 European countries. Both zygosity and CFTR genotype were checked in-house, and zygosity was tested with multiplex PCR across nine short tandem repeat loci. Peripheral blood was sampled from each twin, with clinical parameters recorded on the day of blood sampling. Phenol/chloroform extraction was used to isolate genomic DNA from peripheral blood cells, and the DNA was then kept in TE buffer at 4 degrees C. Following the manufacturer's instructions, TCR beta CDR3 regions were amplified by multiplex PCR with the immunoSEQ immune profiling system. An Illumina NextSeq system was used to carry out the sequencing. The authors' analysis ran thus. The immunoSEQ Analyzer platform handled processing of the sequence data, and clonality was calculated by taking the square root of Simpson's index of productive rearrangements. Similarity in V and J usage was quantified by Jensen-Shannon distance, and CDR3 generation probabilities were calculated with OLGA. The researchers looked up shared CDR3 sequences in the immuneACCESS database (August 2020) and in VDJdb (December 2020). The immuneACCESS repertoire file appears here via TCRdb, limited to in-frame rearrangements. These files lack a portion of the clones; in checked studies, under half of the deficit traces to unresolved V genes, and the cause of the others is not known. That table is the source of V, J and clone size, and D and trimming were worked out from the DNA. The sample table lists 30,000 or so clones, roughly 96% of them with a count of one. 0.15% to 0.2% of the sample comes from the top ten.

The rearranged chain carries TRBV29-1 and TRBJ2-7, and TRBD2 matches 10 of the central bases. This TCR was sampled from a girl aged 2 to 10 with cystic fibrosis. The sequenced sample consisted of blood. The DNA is TGCAGCGTGGGGGGACTAGCGATCTACGAGCAGTACTTC. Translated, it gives CSVGGLAIYEQYF.